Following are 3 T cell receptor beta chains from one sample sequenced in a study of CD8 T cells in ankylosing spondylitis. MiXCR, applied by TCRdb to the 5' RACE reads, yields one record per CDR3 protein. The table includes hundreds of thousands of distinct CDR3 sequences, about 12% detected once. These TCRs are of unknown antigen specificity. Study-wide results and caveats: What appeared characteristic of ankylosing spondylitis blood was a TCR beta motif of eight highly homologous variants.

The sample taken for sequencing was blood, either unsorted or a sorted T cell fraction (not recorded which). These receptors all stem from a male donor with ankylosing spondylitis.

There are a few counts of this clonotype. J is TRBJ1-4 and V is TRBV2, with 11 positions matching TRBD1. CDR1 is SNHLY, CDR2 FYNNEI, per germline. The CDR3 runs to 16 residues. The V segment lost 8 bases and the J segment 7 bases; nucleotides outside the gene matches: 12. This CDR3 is CASGRGTGGVGEKLFF. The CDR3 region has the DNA TGTGCCAGCGGCCGAGGGACAGGGGGAGTTGGTGAAAAACTGTTTTTT.

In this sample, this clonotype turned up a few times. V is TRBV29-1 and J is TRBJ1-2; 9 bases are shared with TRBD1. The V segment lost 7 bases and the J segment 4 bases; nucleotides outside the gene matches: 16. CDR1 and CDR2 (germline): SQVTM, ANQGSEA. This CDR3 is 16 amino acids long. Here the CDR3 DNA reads TGCAGCGCTACCGGGACAGGGTCCCCACGGGGCTATGGCTACACCTTC. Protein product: CSATGTGSPRGYGYTF.

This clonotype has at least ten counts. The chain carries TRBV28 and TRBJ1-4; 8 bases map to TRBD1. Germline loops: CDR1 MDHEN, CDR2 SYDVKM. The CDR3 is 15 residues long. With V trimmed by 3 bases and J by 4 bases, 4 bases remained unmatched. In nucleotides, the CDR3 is TGTGCCAGCAGTTTCAGGGACAGGAGTAATGAAAAACTGTTTTTT. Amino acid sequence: CASSFRDRSNEKLFF.